This T cell receptor (beta chain) comes out of a study of beta chain features in type 1 diabetes (dated by TCRdb to the late 2010s). For the wider study: Patients and healthy donors did not differ in mean age, gender distribution, total cell number or subset yield. Across all samples, about 110 million sorted cells were examined, and cell number per subset correlated strongly with RNA yield. The study compared the TCRB repertoires of sorted circulating CD4+ T cell subsets in recently diagnosed type 1 diabetes patients with those in matched healthy donors. Naive and central memory subsets were obtained from all 30 or so donors, but regulatory and stem cell-like memory subsets were isolated from only 8 patients and 8 healthy donors.

Details on this clone: Its antigen has not been determined. One base away there is no much larger clone; base qualities are not given.

Each donor gave one peripheral blood draw, approximately 120 mL on average, collected into heparinised tubes. A BD FACSAria II was used to sort naive, central memory, regulatory and stem cell-like memory CD4+ T cells with a panel that included CD45RO, CCR7, CD25, CD127, CD95 and CD27. All sorted populations exceeded 95% purity. Right away, PBMCs were isolated by Lymphoprep density gradient centrifugation and were stained directly, with no culture step. Samples were stained and sorted in pairs, with one healthy donor and one patient per experiment, so that batch effects were minimized. Ends trimmed: V by 5 bases, J by 2 bases; bases unmatched to a gene: 8. From cysteine to phenylalanine, the CDR3 is 15 amino acids long. The entry retains the CDR3 DNA only, 45 bases that are in frame from base 1. The germline V gene sets CDR1 to LGHNA and CDR2 to YNFKEQ. The High Capacity cDNA Reverse Transcription Kit was used to reverse transcribe all of the isolated RNA, meaning that expressed TCRB transcripts were what got sequenced. Deep immunoSEQ sequencing was applied to naive, central memory and regulatory T cell samples, giving an average of about 3.8 million total reads per sample. Sorted cells were lysed in RLT buffer and RNA was extracted with DNase-treated RNeasy Micro or Mini kits, depending on cell number. Each cell subset was processed on its own to prevent cross-contamination, while patient and healthy donor samples were processed together. Using the immunoSEQ multiplex PCR, TCRB sequences were amplified from cDNA into 87-bp fragments spanning the CDR3 region. Amplicons were sequenced on the Illumina HiSeq platform. In the authors' own workflow: PCR bias was corrected computationally using synthetic template baselines, and reads within Hamming distance 2 were collapsed, with unmergeable singletons discarded. Reads were aligned against IMGT so that V, D and J genes, CDR3 length and insertions or deletions at six rearrangement sites could be assigned. Within each subset, clonotype counts were normalized to sorted cell number, after which true diversity and Gini coefficients were computed with the tcR R package. The overlap coefficient, calculated on TCRB nucleotide sequences, was used to quantify repertoire sharing. Out-of-frame TCRB sequences from naive cells were analyzed to stand in for the pre-selection repertoire. Drawn from immuneACCESS, this table holds only the in-frame rearrangements with V and J called that TCRdb kept. Clones are partly lost; checked studies trace under half to an unresolved V gene and leave the rest unexplained. V and J calls and clone size are copied from that table; D and trimming were computed from the DNA. The sample table records 300,000 to 450,000 clones; 20% of these occur just once. Roughly 0.045% of the sample is held by the ten biggest clonotypes.

What the research found in general, with its limitations: Fewer insertions and more nucleotide deletions at VDJ recombination sites were observed in patients with type 1 diabetes, implying thymic rearrangement abnormalities. Because small numbers of individuals were included in the HLA sub-analyses, any influence of HLA type on TCRB rearrangement was left unresolved. Naive, central memory and regulatory TCRB repertoires appeared to be more similar among patients than among healthy donors. In all four CD4+ subsets, TCRB CDR3 length was moderately but significantly shorter in type 1 diabetes patients. Because cDNA was sequenced instead of genomic DNA, activated cells with high expression could be over-represented, although the groups did not differ in activation or CD3 levels. PCR may preferentially amplify shorter templates, but because patient and control samples were amplified and corrected together, any resulting skew would affect both groups equally.

Recombination joined TRBV4-2 with TRBJ2-7, with 8 central nucleotides matching TRBD2. Sequenced: naive CD4+ T cells from blood. The cell subset or site label corresponds to: true naive CD4+ T cells. The TCR sequence derives from a woman in her late teens or twenties in good health. At the DNA level, the sequence is TGTGCCAGCAGCTCCCGGGGGGGGGCTCCCTACGAGCAGTACTTC. This translates into CASSSRGGAPYEQYF.